This T cell receptor (beta chain) was profiled in a study of T cells in Graves' hyperthyroidism and ophthalmopathy. About the study: Upon initial diagnosis and before any treatment, peripheral blood was collected.

This clonotype occurred many times. Its antigen is unknown. CDR1 is SGHAT and CDR2 is FQNNGV in the germline V gene. The junction had 4 bases not matched to a gene; V was cut back by 1 base and J by 5 bases. The CDR3 consists of 17 residues. Template material for amplifying TCR beta CDR3 regions consisted of RNA transcripts. Using the HTBI primer set, a first-round RT-PCR was run on the TCR CDR3. A single record per CDR3 protein comes from TCRdb applying MiXCR to the multiplex PCR reads. The data show fewer than 600,000 distinct CDR3 sequences, 14% seen once. If no ophthalmopathy progression occurred within 18 months, Graves' hyperthyroidism was stable. PBMCs stemmed from less than 13 ml fresh peripheral blood. Notes on the study in general: The model made its ophthalmopathy prediction, and onset followed a median about 6.8 months later.

Sequencing was done on a sample of blood. The chain carries TRBV11-2 and TRBJ2-5, with 16 bases identical to TRBD2. The source is a woman between 40 and 55 years old with Graves' hyperthyroidism. CDR3 loop: CASSLVGTSGRGETQYF. The DNA for the CDR3 is TGTGCCAGCAGCTTAGTTGGGACTAGCGGGAGGGGGGAGACCCAGTACTTC.